The 12 T cell receptor beta chains presented below share a single source sample, sequenced in a study of cytomegalovirus exposure and HLA in healthy donors. A multiplex PCR was run with 60 Vbeta primers and 13 Jbeta primers. Assay: immunoSEQ multiplex PCR; the TCRdb copy retains only in-frame clones and omits some. The sample lists 140,000 to 150,000 clones; around 82% were seen once. The source material was PBMCs. These receptor sequences come from a woman aged 18-29 years in good health and CMV-seropositive.

The genes are TRBV29-1 and TRBJ2-1; TRBD2 matches at 11 bases. V dropped 4 bases and J dropped 9; count of bases not matched to a gene: 8. Germline V gene lookup returns CDR1 SQVTM and CDR2 ANQGSEA. The CDR3 is 14 residues long. The CDR3 DNA reads TGCAGCGTTGGAGTAGCGGGGGGGCGAGGTGAGCAGTTCTTC. Its protein is CSVGVAGGRGEQFF.

This clone came up a few times. This chain uses TRBV2 with TRBJ1-6; 8 positions agree with TRBD1. The trim removed 6 bases at V and 13 bases at J, leaving 14 bases unmatched. Germline V CDR1 and CDR2: SNHLY, FYNNEI. The length of the CDR3 is 15 residues. The CDR3 here is CASSPLGQALNPLHF. The CDR3 DNA follows: TGTGCCAGCAGCCCCTTGGGACAGGCCCTAAACCCCCTCCACTTT.

The chain carries TRBV13 and TRBJ1-1, with D possibly matching TRBD1 (5 bases). Looked up from germline, CDR1 is PRHDT and CDR2 is FYEKMQ (reference sequence). The germline V and J ends were trimmed by 2 bases and 4 bases, with 11 bases remaining between them. There are 14 residues in the CDR3. This CDR3 is CASSLRGEVTEAFF. The CDR3 DNA reads as TGTGCCAGCAGCTTAAGGGGCGAGGTCACTGAAGCTTTCTTT.

This clone was counted only a few times. J is TRBJ2-1 and V is TRBV10-3; D remains unclear. Germline CDR1 and CDR2: ENHRY and SYGVKD. The CDR3 totals 12 residues. The germline V and J ends were trimmed by 10 bases and 5 bases, with 12 bases remaining between them. The chain's CDR3 is CATSRRNNEQFF. CDR3 bases: TGTGCCACCTCAAGGCGGAACAATGAGCAGTTCTTC.

The rearrangement links TRBV12-5 to TRBJ1-1, with D perhaps matching TRBD1 (5 bases). The CDR3 is 16 amino acids. Germline values: CDR1 LGHNT, CDR2 FRNRAP. V shed 7 bases and J shed 1 base, with 19 bases lying between them. The DNA for the CDR3 is TGTGCTAGTGCCGGGGGGGAGGCGGGACCGAACACTGAAGCTTTCTTT. Its protein is CASAGGEAGPNTEAFF. Combining the CDR3 with reference TRBV12-5 and TRBJ1-1 gives the whole variable domain DARVTQTPRHKVTEMGQEVTMRCQPILGHNTVFWYRQTMMQGLELLAYFRNRAPLDDSGMPKDRFSAEMPDATLATLKIQPSEPRDSAVYFCASAGGEAGPNTEAFFGQGTRLTVV.

This sequence joins TRBV5-1 and TRBJ1-1, with D perhaps matching TRBD1 (5 bases). The CDR3 runs 15 residues. V was clipped by 0 bases and J by 0 bases, with 9 bases between them. Germline CDR1 and CDR2: SGHRS and YFSETQ. Here the CDR3 reads CASSLGGTLNTEAFF. As DNA, the CDR3 is TGCGCCAGCAGCTTGGGGGGCACTTTGAACACTGAAGCTTTCTTT.

This clone is a singleton in its sample. This chain links TRBV10-1 with TRBJ1-1, with TRBD1 identical over 10 bases. CDR1 is WNHNN and CDR2 is SYGVQD in the germline V gene (reference sequence). CDR3 length: 16 amino acids. Unmatched junction bases numbered 10, after V lost 5 bases and J lost 4 bases. The CDR3 sequence is CASSRSRQGAATEAFF. In DNA, the CDR3 is TGCGCCAGCAGTAGATCTCGACAGGGGGCGGCCACTGAAGCTTTCTTT.

The rearrangement links TRBV15 to TRBJ2-1; 7 bases align to TRBD2. The V gene's germline CDR1 is LNHNV and CDR2 YYDKDF (reference sequence). Trimming cost V 1 base and J 9 bases; bases outside gene matches: 12. The length of the CDR3 is 16 residues. The CDR3 DNA reads TGTGCCACCAGCAGAGGGGTTGGCGGGGGTAAAGTTGAGCAGTTCTTC. Translating gives CATSRGVGGGKVEQFF.

The chain links TRBV18 to TRBJ2-3, with D maybe TRBD2 (6 bases). This CDR3 comprises 13 residues. Trimming left V 3 bases short and J 5 bases short, with 9 bases between. Germline CDR1 is KGHSH and CDR2 is LQKENI. In DNA, the CDR3 is TGTGCCAGCTCACCTCAAGCGGGAGATACGCAGTATTTT. Its protein is CASSPQAGDTQYF.

The rearrangement links TRBV29-1 to TRBJ2-7, with D possibly matching TRBD2 (5 bases). This CDR3 spans 14 amino acids. CDR1 SQVTM and CDR2 ANQGSEA come from the germline V gene. V was shortened by 1 base and J by 3 bases, with 13 bases between the two germline ends. CDR3 in DNA: TGCAGCGTTGAAGTCCCGGGGTCGGGCTACGAGCAGTACTTC. This translates into CSVEVPGSGYEQYF.

The V and J genes are TRBV7-2 and TRBJ2-7; the match to TRBD1 covers 9 bases. The germline V gene has CDR1 SGHTA and CDR2 FQGNSA. This CDR3 contains 15 residues. J lost 0 bases, V lost 0 bases, and 0 bases had no gene match. CDR3 nucleotide sequence: TGTGCCAGCAGCTTAGCGACAGGGGGCTCCTACGAGCAGTACTTC. Translated, it gives CASSLATGGSYEQYF.

V is TRBV5-1 and J is TRBJ1-1; 8 bases match TRBD1. The CDR3 runs 15 residues. The V and J ends lost 1 base and 3 bases, in that order; junction bases with no gene match: 5. Germline V CDR1 and CDR2: SGHRS, YFSETQ. CDR3 sequence (DNA): TGCGCCAGCAGCTTGAAGACAGGGGACTACACTGAAGCTTTCTTT. This translates into CASSLKTGDYTEAFF.